This T cell receptor (beta chain) appears in the sequencing data of a study of T cell repertoires in cytomegalovirus infection. Turning to the study itself: CMV infection plus the matching HLA type was flagged by public TCR beta signatures. Study observations and caveats: It was HLA-C-restricted CMV-specific TCR beta clonotypes that dominated the response ex vivo. CMV carriers having the relevant HLA were flagged by cumulative public TCR beta family frequency.

Germline CDR1 and CDR2: GTSNPN and SVGIG (reference sequence). The ends lost 5 bases at V and 0 bases at J; junction bases unmatched: 6. This CDR3 has 16 residues. TCRdb ran MiXCR on the reads and lists one entry per CDR3 protein. The data contain around 450,000 distinct CDR3 sequences, roughly 10% of them singletons. As concerns this clonotype: Antigen: not known.

The source is a human donor in good health (CMV status not recorded). Some clones in this sample may be carry-over from other donors' samples. Sequencing input: PBMCs. The chain uses TRBV30 and TRBJ2-1; 11 nucleotides match TRBD2. DNA of the CDR3: TGTGCCTGGGCCGTGGGACTAGCGGTCTCCTACAATGAGCAGTTCTTC. Translated: CAWAVGLAVSYNEQFF.